The present T cell receptor beta chain was sequenced within a study of blood T cell repertoires in COVID-19. Across the whole study: Sources were T cells, B-cell-depleted T cells, or PBMCs; the material itself was cDNA or gDNA.

As originally analysed: The assay estimated nucleated cells by amplifying reference gene primers. Sequenced by immunoSEQ multiplex PCR; TCRdb stores in-frame clones only, minus some. For V, J and clone size, that table is used; D and trimming come from the DNA. The sample contains fewer than 250,000 clones, 70% to 90% of which appear only once. CDR3 size: 13 residues. Germline CDR1 reads SGHNT; CDR2 reads YYREEE (reference sequence). The trim removed 9 bases at V and 8 bases at J, leaving 10 bases unmatched. The sample was PBMCs or T cells enriched from blood (not recorded which). The chain uses TRBV5-4 and TRBJ2-1; TRBD1 aligns across 8 bases. This receptor was taken from a man aged 25 to 40 who had recovered from COVID-19. CDR3 in DNA: TGTGCCACTTCAAACAGGGGGTTCTATGAGCAGTTCTTC. It codes for CATSNRGFYEQFF.